Given below is one T cell receptor beta chain in context. What it binds is unknown. The data originate from a study of glioma-infiltrating T cells after dendritic cell vaccination. The primer mix had 60 V beta and 13 J beta primers. Clones were sequenced by immunoSEQ multiplex PCR, and TCRdb holds only the in-frame ones, with some missing. This table holds tens of thousands of clones, roughly 80% found once. Germline trimming cut 0 bases from V and 7 bases from J; bases unmatched to any gene: 4. Germline CDR1 is SGHRS and CDR2 is YFSETQ. The CDR3 totals 15 residues. The study, taken as a whole, reports: Longer survival after dendritic cell vaccination followed higher pretreatment TIL content.

The sample in question was blood, obtained before dendritic cell vaccination. The rearrangement uses TRBV5-1 and TRBJ2-1; TRBD1 matches at 10 bases. The receptor was isolated from a human donor with glioblastoma. The DNA for the CDR3 is TGCGCCAGCAGCTTGGGGACAGGGGGGAGGAATGAGCAGTTCTTC. Residues: CASSLGTGGRNEQFF.